This T cell receptor beta chain is drawn from a study of tumor and adjacent non-tumor tissue in lung cancer. CDR1 and CDR2 (germline): WSHSY, SAAADI. The CDR3 has 14 amino acids. V lost 4 bases to trimming and J lost 0 bases; unmatched junction nucleotides: 2. This clonotype was recorded a few times. What it binds is not known. The study's findings and limits: Significantly higher TCR diversity was found in tumor than normal lung.

A modified ARM-PCR protocol with three rounds of nested PCR amplified TCRbeta. TCRdb fed the multiplex PCR reads into MiXCR, producing one record per CDR3 protein. The sample has some 200,000 distinct CDR3 sequences; about 76% are singletons. RNA was extracted from bulk tissue without any cell sorting. Sample: lung tumor tissue. V gene TRBV10-2 combines with J gene TRBJ2-7; 8 nucleotides match TRBD1. The receptor was derived from a man between 60 and 70 years old with non-small cell lung cancer. The CDR3: CASSGQGFSYEQYF. DNA of the CDR3: TGCGCCAGCAGTGGACAGGGGTTCTCCTACGAGCAGTACTTC.